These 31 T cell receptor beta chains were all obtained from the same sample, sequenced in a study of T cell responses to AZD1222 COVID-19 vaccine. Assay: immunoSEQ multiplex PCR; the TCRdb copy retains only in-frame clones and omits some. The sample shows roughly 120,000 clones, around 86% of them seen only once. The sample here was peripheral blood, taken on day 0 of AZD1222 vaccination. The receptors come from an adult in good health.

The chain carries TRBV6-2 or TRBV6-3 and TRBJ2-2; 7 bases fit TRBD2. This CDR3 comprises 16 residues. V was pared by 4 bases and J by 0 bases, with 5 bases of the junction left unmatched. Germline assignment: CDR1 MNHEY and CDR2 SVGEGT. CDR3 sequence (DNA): TGTGCCAGCAGTTTGCTAGCGGCCTCGAACACCGGGGAGCTGTTTTTT. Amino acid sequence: CASSLLAASNTGELFF.

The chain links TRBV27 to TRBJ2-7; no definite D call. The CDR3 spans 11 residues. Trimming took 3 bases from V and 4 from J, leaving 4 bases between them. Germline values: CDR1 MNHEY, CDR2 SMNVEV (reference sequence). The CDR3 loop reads CASSFGYEQYF. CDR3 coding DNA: TGTGCCAGCAGTTTTGGGTACGAGCAGTACTTC.

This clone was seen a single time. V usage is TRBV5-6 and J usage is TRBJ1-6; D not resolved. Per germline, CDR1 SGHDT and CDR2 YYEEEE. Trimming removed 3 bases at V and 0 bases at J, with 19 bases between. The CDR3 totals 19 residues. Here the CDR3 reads CASSSRIDRMSSYNSPLHF. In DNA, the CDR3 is TGTGCCAGCAGCTCCCGGATTGATAGGATGAGCTCCTATAATTCACCCCTCCACTTT.

CDR3: CASNRDSYTDTQYF. CDR3 coding DNA: TGTGCCAGCAACAGGGACAGTTACACAGATACGCAGTATTTT. The rearrangement joins TRBV5-6 to TRBJ2-3; 7 bases are shared with TRBD1. The V segment lost 6 bases and the J segment 2 bases; nucleotides outside the gene matches: 6. The CDR3 loop spans 14 amino acids. From germline, CDR1 is SGHDT and CDR2 YYEEEE.

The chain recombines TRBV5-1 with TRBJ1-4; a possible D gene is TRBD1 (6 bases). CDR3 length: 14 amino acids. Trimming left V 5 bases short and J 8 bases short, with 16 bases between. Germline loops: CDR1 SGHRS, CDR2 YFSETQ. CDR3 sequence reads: CASSRMGADEKLFF. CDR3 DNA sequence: TGCGCCAGCAGTCGAATGGGGGCGGACGAAAAACTGTTTTTT.

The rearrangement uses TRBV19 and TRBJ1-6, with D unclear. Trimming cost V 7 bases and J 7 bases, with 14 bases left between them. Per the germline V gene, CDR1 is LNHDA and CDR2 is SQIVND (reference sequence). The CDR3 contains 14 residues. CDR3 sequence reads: CASTTRVENSPLHF. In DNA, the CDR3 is TGTGCCAGTACCACAAGGGTAGAGAATTCACCCCTCCACTTT. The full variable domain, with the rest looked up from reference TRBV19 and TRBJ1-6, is DGGITQSPKYLFRKEGQNVTLSCEQNLNHDAMYWYRQDPGQGLRLIYYSQIVNDFQKGDIAEGYSVSREKKESFPLTVTSAQKNPTAFYLCASTTRVENSPLHFGNGTRLTVT.

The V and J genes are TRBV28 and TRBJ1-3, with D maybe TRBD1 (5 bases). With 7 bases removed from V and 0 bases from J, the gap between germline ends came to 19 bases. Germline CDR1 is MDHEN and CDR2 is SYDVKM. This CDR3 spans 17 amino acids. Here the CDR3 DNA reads TGTGCCAGCACCCGGCGGGGGATGATAAGCTCTGGAAACACCATATATTTT. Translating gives CASTRRGMISSGNTIYF.

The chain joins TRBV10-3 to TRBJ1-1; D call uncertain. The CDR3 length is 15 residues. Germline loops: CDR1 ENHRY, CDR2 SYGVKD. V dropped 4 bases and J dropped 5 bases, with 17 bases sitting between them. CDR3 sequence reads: CAISGVRVEETEAFF. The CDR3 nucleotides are TGTGCCATCAGTGGGGTGCGCGTTGAGGAAACTGAAGCTTTCTTT.

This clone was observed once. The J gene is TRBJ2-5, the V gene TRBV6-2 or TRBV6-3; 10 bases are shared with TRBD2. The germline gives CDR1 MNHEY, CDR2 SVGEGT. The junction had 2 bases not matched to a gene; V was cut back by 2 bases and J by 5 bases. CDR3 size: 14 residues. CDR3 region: CASSYGTSAETQYF. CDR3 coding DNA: TGTGCCAGCAGTTACGGGACTAGCGCTGAGACCCAGTACTTC.

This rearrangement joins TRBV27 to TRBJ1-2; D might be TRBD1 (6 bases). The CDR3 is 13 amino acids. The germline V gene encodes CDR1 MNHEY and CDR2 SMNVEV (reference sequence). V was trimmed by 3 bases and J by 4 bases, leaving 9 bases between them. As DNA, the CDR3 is TGTGCCAGCAGTTTCGCCAGGGGCTATGGCTACACCTTC. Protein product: CASSFARGYGYTF.

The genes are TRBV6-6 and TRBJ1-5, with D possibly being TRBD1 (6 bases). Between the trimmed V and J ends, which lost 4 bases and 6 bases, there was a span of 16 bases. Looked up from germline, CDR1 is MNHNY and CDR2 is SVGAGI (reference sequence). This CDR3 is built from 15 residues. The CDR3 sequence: CASSSGGKGGQPQHF. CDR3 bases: TGTGCCAGCAGTTCCGGGGGGAAAGGGGGTCAGCCCCAGCATTTT.

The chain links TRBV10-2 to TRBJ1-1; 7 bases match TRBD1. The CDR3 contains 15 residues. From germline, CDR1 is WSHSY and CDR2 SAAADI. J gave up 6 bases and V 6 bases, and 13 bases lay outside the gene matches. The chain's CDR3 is CASRPTGAEKAEAFF. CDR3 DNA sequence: TGCGCCAGCAGACCTACAGGGGCCGAGAAGGCTGAAGCTTTCTTT.

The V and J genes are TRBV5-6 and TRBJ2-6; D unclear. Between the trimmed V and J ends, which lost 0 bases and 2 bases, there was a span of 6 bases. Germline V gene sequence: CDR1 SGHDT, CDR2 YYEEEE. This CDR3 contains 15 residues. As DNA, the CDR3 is TGTGCCAGCAGCTTGGTCCGGGCTGGGGCCAACGTCCTGACTTTC. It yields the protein CASSLVRAGANVLTF.

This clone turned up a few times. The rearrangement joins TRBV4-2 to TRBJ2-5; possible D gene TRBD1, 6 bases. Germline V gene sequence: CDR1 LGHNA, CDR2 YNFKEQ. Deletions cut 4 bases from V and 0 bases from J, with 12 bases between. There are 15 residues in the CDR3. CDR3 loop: CASSPRKGDQETQYF. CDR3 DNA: TGTGCCAGCAGCCCCCGGAAGGGGGACCAAGAGACCCAGTACTTC.

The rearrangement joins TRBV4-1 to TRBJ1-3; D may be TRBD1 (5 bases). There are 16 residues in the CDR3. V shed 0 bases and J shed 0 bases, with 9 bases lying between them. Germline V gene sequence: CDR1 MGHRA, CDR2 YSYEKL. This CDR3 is CASSQDGGGSGNTIYF. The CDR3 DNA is TGCGCCAGCAGCCAAGATGGGGGGGGCTCTGGAAACACCATATATTTT.

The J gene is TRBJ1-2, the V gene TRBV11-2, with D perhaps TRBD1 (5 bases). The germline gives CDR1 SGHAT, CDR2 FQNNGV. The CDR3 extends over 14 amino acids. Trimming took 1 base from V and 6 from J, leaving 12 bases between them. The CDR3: CASSLVAGRNGYTF. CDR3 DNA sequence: TGTGCCAGCAGCTTAGTGGCGGGGCGGAATGGCTACACCTTC.

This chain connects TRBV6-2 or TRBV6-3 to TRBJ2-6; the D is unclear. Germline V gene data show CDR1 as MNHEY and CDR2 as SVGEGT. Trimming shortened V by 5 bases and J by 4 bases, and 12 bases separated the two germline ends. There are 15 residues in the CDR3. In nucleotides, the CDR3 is TGTGCCAGCAGTCACAAAGTCGACGGGGCCAACGTCCTGACTTTC. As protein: CASSHKVDGANVLTF.

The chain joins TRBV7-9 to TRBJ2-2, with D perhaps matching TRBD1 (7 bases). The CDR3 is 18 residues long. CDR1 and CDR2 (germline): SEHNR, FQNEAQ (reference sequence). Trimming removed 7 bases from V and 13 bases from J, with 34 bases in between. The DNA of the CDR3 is TGTGCCAGCATCCCACTGGGAGGACAGGCGGCGGGGACGAAGGGGCTGTTTTTT. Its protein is CASIPLGGQAAGTKGLFF.

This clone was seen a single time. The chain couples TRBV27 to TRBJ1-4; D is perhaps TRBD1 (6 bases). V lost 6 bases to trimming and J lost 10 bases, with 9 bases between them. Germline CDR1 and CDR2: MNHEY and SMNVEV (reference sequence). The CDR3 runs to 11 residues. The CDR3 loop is CASREGGKLFF. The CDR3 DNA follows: TGTGCCAGCAGGGAAGGGGGAAAACTGTTTTTT.

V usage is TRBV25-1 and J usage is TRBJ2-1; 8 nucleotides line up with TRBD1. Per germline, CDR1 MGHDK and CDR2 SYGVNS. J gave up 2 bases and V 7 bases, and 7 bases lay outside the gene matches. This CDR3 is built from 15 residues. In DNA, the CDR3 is TGTGCCAGCATACTGGGGACAGGTCCCTACAATGAGCAGTTCTTC. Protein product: CASILGTGPYNEQFF.

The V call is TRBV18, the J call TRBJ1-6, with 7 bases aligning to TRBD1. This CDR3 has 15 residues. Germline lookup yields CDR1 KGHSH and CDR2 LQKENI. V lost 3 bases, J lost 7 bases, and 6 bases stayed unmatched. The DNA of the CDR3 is TGTGCCAGCTCACCCACAGGGGACCCCAATTCACCCCTCCACTTT. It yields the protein CASSPTGDPNSPLHF. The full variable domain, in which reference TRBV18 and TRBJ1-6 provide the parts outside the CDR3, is NAGVMQNPRHLVRRRGQEARLRCSPMKGHSHVYWYRQLPEEGLKFMVYLQKENIIDESGMPKERFSAEFPKEGPSILRIQQVVRGDSAAYFCASSPTGDPNSPLHFGNGTRLTVT.

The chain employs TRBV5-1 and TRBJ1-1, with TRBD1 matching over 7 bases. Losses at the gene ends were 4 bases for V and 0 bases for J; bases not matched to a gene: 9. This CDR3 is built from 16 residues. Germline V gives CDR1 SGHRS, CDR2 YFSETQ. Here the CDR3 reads CASSRTGTVLNTEAFF. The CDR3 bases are TGCGCCAGCAGCCGAACGGGGACAGTTTTGAACACTGAAGCTTTCTTT.

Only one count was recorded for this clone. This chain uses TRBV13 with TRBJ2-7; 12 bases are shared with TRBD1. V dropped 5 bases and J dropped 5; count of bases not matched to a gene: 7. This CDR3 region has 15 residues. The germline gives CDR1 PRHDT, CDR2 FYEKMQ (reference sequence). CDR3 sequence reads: CASSPGTGGLHEQYF. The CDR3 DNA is TGTGCCAGCAGCCCCGGGACAGGGGGCCTCCACGAGCAGTACTTC.

CDR3 DNA sequence: TGTGCCAGCAGTTACTCCAGGGCCACTGAAGCTTTCTTT. This encodes CASSYSRATEAFF. The gene calls are TRBV6-2 or TRBV6-3 and TRBJ1-1; perhaps TRBD1 as D (5 bases). The CDR3 has 13 amino acids. With 0 bases removed from V and 4 bases from J, the gap between germline ends came to 6 bases. In germline, CDR1 is MNHEY, CDR2 SVGEGT.

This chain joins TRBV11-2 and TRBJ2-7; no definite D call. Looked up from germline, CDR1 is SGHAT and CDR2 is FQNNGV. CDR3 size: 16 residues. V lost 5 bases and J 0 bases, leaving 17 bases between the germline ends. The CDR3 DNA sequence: TGTGCCAGCAGCCCCAGACACGCCTTTAGCTCCTACGAGCAGTACTTC. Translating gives CASSPRHAFSSYEQYF.

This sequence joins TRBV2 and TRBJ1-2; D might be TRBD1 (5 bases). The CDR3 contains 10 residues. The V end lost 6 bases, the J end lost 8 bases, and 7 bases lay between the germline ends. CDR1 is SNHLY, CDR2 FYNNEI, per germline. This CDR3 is CASRGLGYTF. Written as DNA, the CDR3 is TGTGCCAGCAGGGGGCTGGGCTACACCTTC. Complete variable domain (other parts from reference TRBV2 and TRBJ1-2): EPEVTQTPSHQVTQMGQEVILRCVPISNHLYFYWYRQILGQKVEFLVSFYNNEISEKSEIFDDQFSVERPDGSNFTLKIRSTKLEDSAMYFCASRGLGYTFGSGTRLTVV.

CDR3 protein: CASSLGPDRADPDTQYF. CDR3 coding DNA: TGTGCCAGCAGCTTGGGACCAGATAGAGCAGACCCAGATACGCAGTATTTT. This sequence joins TRBV5-8 and TRBJ2-3, with D hard to call. Germline values: CDR1 SGHTS, CDR2 YDEGEE. The CDR3 sequence is 17 residues long. V was trimmed by 0 bases and J by 4 bases, leaving 18 bases between them.

CDR3 residues: CASSTKTGEEQFF. The CDR3 bases are TGTGCCAGCAGTACAAAGACAGGGGAGGAGCAGTTCTTC. V gene TRBV7-9 combines with J gene TRBJ2-1, with 8 bases identical to TRBD1. V was pared by 6 bases and J by 10 bases, with 8 bases of the junction left unmatched. CDR1 and CDR2 from the germline V gene are SEHNR and FQNEAQ (reference sequence). The CDR3 is 13 residues long.

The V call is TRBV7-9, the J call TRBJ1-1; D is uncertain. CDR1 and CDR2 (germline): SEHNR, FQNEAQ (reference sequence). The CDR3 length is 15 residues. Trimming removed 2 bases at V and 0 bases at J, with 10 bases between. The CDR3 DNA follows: TGTGCCAGCAGCTTATACGTTTCCGTGAACACTGAAGCTTTCTTT. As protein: CASSLYVSVNTEAFF.

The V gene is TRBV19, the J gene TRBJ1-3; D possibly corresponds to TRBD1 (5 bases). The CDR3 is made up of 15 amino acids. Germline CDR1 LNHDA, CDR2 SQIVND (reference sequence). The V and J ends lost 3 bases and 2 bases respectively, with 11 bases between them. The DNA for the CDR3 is TGTGCCAGTAGTATCCAGGGTATCGCTGGAAACACCATATATTTT. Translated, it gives CASSIQGIAGNTIYF.

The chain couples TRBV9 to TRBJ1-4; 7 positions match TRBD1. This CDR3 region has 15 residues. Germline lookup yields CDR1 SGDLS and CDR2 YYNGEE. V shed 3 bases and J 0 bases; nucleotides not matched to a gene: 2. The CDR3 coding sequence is TGTGCCAGCAGCGCCAGGGGGGCAACTAATGAAAAACTGTTTTTT. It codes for CASSARGATNEKLFF.